The 22 T cell receptor beta chains given below trace back to one sample, sequenced in a study of OX40 agonist ivuxolimab in advanced cancers. Only in-frame clones appear in the TCRdb table, and some are missing; sequencing was by immunoSEQ multiplex PCR. The repertoire holds 20,000 to 25,000 clones, around 84% seen once, with just over 20% in the top ten. The starting material was CD4+ or CD8+ T cells sorted from blood, obtained in a trial of the OX40 agonist ivuxolimab. The receptors stem from an adult with an advanced solid tumor such as melanoma, head and neck, liver or kidney cancer.

The CDR3 sequence: CASSNTRNTGELFF. In nucleotides, the CDR3 is TGTGCCAGCAGCAATACTCGGAACACCGGGGAGCTGTTTTTT. The chain carries TRBV7-2 and TRBJ2-2, with unresolved D. V was trimmed by 5 bases and J by 1 base, leaving 8 bases between them. The CDR3 is made up of 14 amino acids. CDR1 SGHTA and CDR2 FQGNSA come from the germline V gene. Combining the CDR3 with reference TRBV7-2 and TRBJ2-2 gives the whole variable domain GAGVSQSPSNKVTEKGKDVELRCDPISGHTALYWYRQSLGQGLEFLIYFQGNSAPDKSGLPSDRFSAERTGGSVSTLTIQRTQQEDSAVYLCASSNTRNTGELFFGEGSRLTVL.

The rearrangement uses TRBV6-5 and TRBJ2-3; TRBD2 matches 10 bases. The CDR3 has 14 amino acids. Germline lookup yields CDR1 MNHEY and CDR2 SVGAGI. The V gene end was trimmed by 4 bases and the J gene end by 4 bases; junction bases not matched to a gene: 2. The CDR3 DNA follows: TGTGCCAGCAGTTTAGCGGGGGGAGCAGATACGCAGTATTTT. Protein: CASSLAGGADTQYF.

A single count supports this clone. The chain has TRBV7-8 and TRBJ1-1; tentative D call: TRBD1 (6 bases). Germline V lookup: CDR1 SGHVS, CDR2 FQNEAQ. Trimming stripped 5 bases from V and 5 bases from J, with 18 bases between. The CDR3 is 15 residues long. The chain's CDR3 is CASSRRTARETEAFF. Here the CDR3 DNA reads TGTGCCAGCAGCCGTCGGACAGCCCGGGAGACTGAAGCTTTCTTT.

The chain is built from TRBV4-1 and TRBJ2-3, with TRBD2 identical over 15 bases. The CDR3 spans 19 residues. Losses at the gene ends were 0 bases for V and 4 bases for J; bases not matched to a gene: 8. Looked up from germline, CDR1 is MGHRA and CDR2 is YSYEKL. In nucleotides, the CDR3 is TGCGCCAGCAGCCAAGAACCGGGACTAGCGGGAGGAATGGCAGATACGCAGTATTTT. Protein: CASSQEPGLAGGMADTQYF.

This chain links TRBV6-5 with TRBJ2-1, with 8 bases matching TRBD1. The CDR3 length is 15 residues. V was pared by 0 bases and J by 7 bases, with 5 bases of the junction left unmatched. Per germline, CDR1 MNHEY and CDR2 SVGAGI. The CDR3 DNA sequence: TGTGCCAGCAGTTACTCCGACAGGGGTGCGAATGAGCAGTTCTTC. It yields the protein CASSYSDRGANEQFF.

The chain has TRBV7-9 and TRBJ1-2; D is unclear. CDR1 is SEHNR and CDR2 is FQNEAQ in the germline V gene (reference sequence). The CDR3 totals 14 residues. Trimming left V 5 bases short and J 4 bases short, with 14 bases between. CDR3: CASSDRALIYGYTF. DNA for the CDR3: TGTGCCAGCAGCGACCGGGCCCTAATCTATGGCTACACCTTC.

This chain uses TRBV4-2 with TRBJ1-5, with 7 positions matching TRBD1. CDR3 length: 15 amino acids. V was clipped by 3 bases and J by 1 base; unmatched bases: 3. Germline CDR1 reads LGHNA; CDR2 reads YNFKEQ. Written as DNA, the CDR3 is TGTGCCAGCAGCCAGACGGGACAGAGCAATCAGCCCCAGCATTTT. This translates into CASSQTGQSNQPQHF.

Comment on this clone: This same CDR3 is encoded by further DNA sequences in the sample. The V and J genes are TRBV9 and TRBJ2-1; 7 bases align to TRBD2. J lost 6 bases, V lost 0 bases, and 3 bases had no gene match. This CDR3 region has 14 residues. The germline V gene has CDR1 SGDLS and CDR2 YYNGEE. This CDR3 reads CASSVEGLRNEQFF. The CDR3 bases are TGTGCCAGCAGCGTAGAGGGACTACGCAATGAGCAGTTCTTC. Filled out from reference TRBV9 and TRBJ2-1, the complete variable domain reads DSGVTQTPKHLITATGQRVTLRCSPRSGDLSVYWYQQSLDQGLQFLIQYYNGEERAKGNILERFSAQQFPDLHSELNLSSLELGDSALYFCASSVEGLRNEQFFGPGTRLTVL.

The V and J genes are TRBV7-3 and TRBJ2-3; 7 positions agree with TRBD2. The CDR3 spans 20 residues. CDR1 SGHTA and CDR2 FQGTGA come from the germline V gene. V was pared by 3 bases and J by 1 base, with 19 bases of the junction left unmatched. The CDR3 DNA reads as TGTGCCAGCAGCTTGAAAAATTTGGCGGGAGAGGATCAGGGCACAGATACGCAGTATTTT. Translated, it gives CASSLKNLAGEDQGTDTQYF. Full variable domain (rest looked up from reference TRBV7-3 and TRBJ2-3): GAGVSQTPSNKVTEKGKYVELRCDPISGHTALYWYRQSLGQGPEFLIYFQGTGAADDSGLPNDRFFAVRPEGSVSTLKIQRTERGDSAVYLCASSLKNLAGEDQGTDTQYFGPGTRLTVL.

The chain carries TRBV27 and TRBJ2-7; the match to TRBD1 covers 7 bases. J was trimmed by 0 bases and V by 2 bases; bases with no gene match: 1. This CDR3 spans 14 amino acids. The germline V gene encodes CDR1 MNHEY and CDR2 SMNVEV (reference sequence). CDR3 loop: CASSLGDSSYEQYF. As DNA, the CDR3 is TGTGCCAGCAGTTTAGGGGACAGCTCCTACGAGCAGTACTTC.

This clone was recorded only once. The chain uses TRBV9 and TRBJ2-7; no clear D. CDR1 is SGDLS, CDR2 YYNGEE, per germline. V was pared by 2 bases and J by 0 bases, with 9 bases between. The CDR3 is made up of 14 amino acids. CDR3 region: CASSVDHTSYEQYF. CDR3 nucleotide sequence: TGTGCCAGCAGCGTGGACCACACCTCCTACGAGCAGTACTTC.

This rearrangement joins TRBV13 to TRBJ1-5; D perhaps matches TRBD1 (5 bases). The ends were cut back, 3 bases at V and 1 base at J, with 7 bases in the middle. The CDR3 consists of 14 residues. The germline CDR1 and CDR2 sequences are PRHDT and FYEKMQ (reference sequence). CDR3 bases: TGTGCCAGCAGCTTCTGGGGGAGCAATCAGCCCCAGCATTTT. This translates into CASSFWGSNQPQHF.

The chain uses TRBV2 and TRBJ1-3; no clear D gene. Germline V gene sequence: CDR1 SNHLY, CDR2 FYNNEI. The CDR3 is 15 residues long. V lost 5 bases, J lost 2 bases, and 13 bases lay in between. DNA of the CDR3: TGTGCCAGCAGTACGGGTCCCATGGCTGGAAACACCATATATTTT. Its translation: CASSTGPMAGNTIYF.

The V and J genes are TRBV7-6 and TRBJ2-7; D is possibly TRBD2 (5 bases). This CDR3 comprises 12 residues. Trimming took 1 base from V and 7 from J, leaving 8 bases between them. Germline V gene sequence: CDR1 SGHVS, CDR2 FNYEAQ. The CDR3 DNA sequence: TGTGCCAGCAGCTTAGGAGGGAAGGAGCAGTACTTC. This codes for CASSLGGKEQYF.

This sequence joins TRBV7-9 and TRBJ1-1; a weak D match, TRBD1 (6 bases). The germline CDR1 and CDR2 sequences are SEHNR and FQNEAQ (reference sequence). The CDR3 contains 14 residues. V lost 4 bases and J 1 base, leaving 10 bases between the germline ends. The CDR3 reads CASSSGQSNTEAFF. The CDR3 region has the DNA TGTGCCAGCAGCTCTGGACAGTCGAACACTGAAGCTTTCTTT. Based on the CDR3 plus reference TRBV7-9 and TRBJ1-1, the full variable domain is DTGVSQNPRHKITKRGQNVTFRCDPISEHNRLYWYRQTLGQGPEFLTYFQNEAQLEKSRLLSDRFSAERPKGSFSTLEIQRTEQGDSAMYLCASSSGQSNTEAFFGQGTRLTVV.

The chain couples TRBV7-6 to TRBJ2-7, with D uncertain. CDR1 is SGHVS, CDR2 FNYEAQ, per germline. The CDR3 is 15 amino acids. V was trimmed by 1 base and J by 0 bases, leaving 10 bases between them. DNA for the CDR3: TGTGCCAGCAGCTTAGGAAGTATAGTCTCCTACGAGCAGTACTTC. Amino acids: CASSLGSIVSYEQYF. Together with reference TRBV7-6 and TRBJ2-7, the CDR3 gives the full variable domain: GAGVSQSPRYKVTKRGQDVALRCDPISGHVSLYWYRQALGQGPEFLTYFNYEAQQDKSGLPNDRFSAERPEGSISTLTIQRTEQRDSAMYRCASSLGSIVSYEQYFGPGTRLTVT.

The V and J genes are TRBV27 and TRBJ2-2, with D uncertain. The V end lost 2 bases, the J end lost 5 bases, and 6 bases lay between the germline ends. Per the germline V gene, CDR1 is MNHEY and CDR2 is SMNVEV (reference sequence). This CDR3 has 13 amino acids. The CDR3 sequence is CASSLVITGELFF. Here the CDR3 DNA reads TGTGCCAGCAGTTTAGTCATTACCGGGGAGCTGTTTTTT.

About this clone: At the DNA level, this CDR3 is encoded by other sequences in the same sample as well. The gene calls are TRBV18 and TRBJ2-3, with 8 bases matching TRBD1. In germline, CDR1 is KGHSH, CDR2 LQKENI. The CDR3 is 14 amino acids. Trimming removed 3 bases from V and 1 base from J; junction bases left unmatched: 0. The CDR3 region has the DNA TGTGCCAGCTCACCGACAGGGGGCACAGATACGCAGTATTTT. Its protein is CASSPTGGTDTQYF.

J is TRBJ2-2 and V is TRBV4-2, with D hard to call. This CDR3 contains 14 residues. CDR1 and CDR2 (germline): LGHNA, YNFKEQ. Trimming took 0 bases from V and 5 from J, leaving 7 bases between them. In DNA, the CDR3 is TGTGCCAGCAGCCAAGATCGACGAACCGGGGAGCTGTTTTTT. It is translated as CASSQDRRTGELFF.

This clone was counted a single time. This chain uses TRBV9 with TRBJ1-5; tentative D call: TRBD1 (6 bases). This CDR3 contains 15 residues. The V end lost 2 bases, the J end lost 0 bases, and 9 bases lay between the germline ends. The germline V gene has CDR1 SGDLS and CDR2 YYNGEE. CDR3 coding DNA: TGTGCCAGCAGCGTCGGGGACATTAGCAATCAGCCCCAGCATTTT. Amino acid sequence: CASSVGDISNQPQHF.

This chain links TRBV28 with TRBJ2-5, with 8 bases fitting TRBD2. V lost 8 bases to trimming and J lost 0 bases; unmatched junction nucleotides: 8. The germline gives CDR1 MDHEN, CDR2 SYDVKM. The CDR3 is 15 amino acids. CDR3 sequence reads: CASLIAGINQETQYF. The CDR3 DNA reads TGTGCCAGCCTAATAGCGGGGATAAACCAAGAGACCCAGTACTTC.

The chain combines TRBV19 with TRBJ2-7; the D gene is possibly TRBD2 (6 bases). The CDR3 spans 14 residues. Trimming removed 0 bases at V and 4 bases at J, with 10 bases between. Germline V CDR1 and CDR2: LNHDA, SQIVND (reference sequence). Here the CDR3 DNA reads TGTGCCAGTAGTATAGAGGCGGGAAATTACGAGCAGTACTTC. As protein: CASSIEAGNYEQYF.